This TCR beta chain derives from a study of STAT5B mutations in CD4+ large granular lymphocyte leukemia. This CDR3 has 17 residues. Germline V gene sequence: CDR1 SGHRS, CDR2 YFSETQ. V shed 3 bases and J 1 base; nucleotides not matched to a gene: 7. Generated by immunoSEQ multiplex PCR, the TCRdb table keeps only in-frame clones and is missing some. The data show 34,000 or so clones, with around four fifths seen just once and around 4.5% held by the top ten. The receptor was derived from a human donor in good health. Sequencing was carried out using CD4+ T cells from blood buffy coats. The chain couples TRBV5-1 to TRBJ2-5; 12 bases are a match to TRBD2. In DNA, the CDR3 is TGCGCCAGCAGCTCTTCTGGACTAGCGGGGCCCCAAGAGACCCAGTACTTC. Translation: CASSSSGLAGPQETQYF.